A single sample is the source of the 5 T cell receptor beta chains below, sequenced in a study of blood T cell repertoires in COVID-19 (TCRdb year 2020). The library was obtained by the immunoSEQ multiplex PCR assay. TCRdb took over this immuneACCESS table, retaining in-frame rearrangements with V and J assigned. Such tables are incomplete; in checked studies, under half of the missing clones stem from an unresolved V gene, and the remainder is unexplained. Within this sample are 200,000 to 300,000 clones, with more than 75% of them counted one time only. The leading ten clones occupy roughly an eighth of the sample. Sequencing used peripheral blood. The receptors shown here come from a woman aged 55-70 years with active or convalescent COVID-19.

The genes are TRBV6-5 and TRBJ1-2; 8 bases agree with TRBD1. The CDR3 loop spans 13 amino acids. Germline V CDR1 and CDR2: MNHEY, SVGAGI. The V segment lost 6 bases and the J segment 7 bases; nucleotides outside the gene matches: 7. The CDR3 reads CASSQGAGSGYTF. In DNA, the CDR3 is TGTGCCAGCAGCCAGGGGGCAGGGAGTGGCTACACCTTC.

At least ten counts were recorded for this clone. The chain carries TRBV7-2 and TRBJ2-3, with unresolved D. The germline V gene encodes CDR1 SGHTA and CDR2 FQGNSA. Trimming took off 5 bases at V and 4 bases at J, with 4 bases between the two ends. The CDR3 is 11 residues long. The CDR3 region is CASSISDTQYF. The CDR3 bases are TGTGCCAGCAGCATATCAGATACGCAGTATTTT. The full variable domain, rest sourced from reference TRBV7-2 and TRBJ2-3, is GAGVSQSPSNKVTEKGKDVELRCDPISGHTALYWYRQSLGQGLEFLIYFQGNSAPDKSGLPSDRFSAERTGGSVSTLTIQRTQQEDSAVYLCASSISDTQYFGPGTRLTVL.

This rearrangement joins TRBV30 to TRBJ2-7; 7 positions agree with TRBD1. Trimming removed 4 bases from V and 4 bases from J; junction bases left unmatched: 4. Per the germline V gene, CDR1 is GTSNPN and CDR2 is SVGIG (reference sequence). This CDR3 spans 12 amino acids. The CDR3 DNA is TGTGCCTGGAAAACAGGGGCTTACGAGCAGTACTTC. Amino acid sequence: CAWKTGAYEQYF.

This CDR3 reads CASRRNGRTNEKLFF. The CDR3 DNA follows: TGTGCCAGCAGACGCAACGGTCGAACTAATGAAAAACTGTTTTTT. This chain uses TRBV6-5 with TRBJ1-4; D is unresolved. This CDR3 region has 15 residues. Per germline, CDR1 MNHEY and CDR2 SVGAGI. Trimming stripped 6 bases from V and 1 base from J, with 12 bases between.

This clone occurred a few times. The J gene is TRBJ2-7, the V gene TRBV2, with TRBD1 matching over 8 bases. V was pared by 3 bases and J by 4 bases, with 5 bases of the junction left unmatched. Germline CDR1 and CDR2: SNHLY and FYNNEI. CDR3 length equals 14 residues. CDR3 nucleotide sequence: TGTGCCAGCAGTGAGAGGCAGGGGGCTTACGAGCAGTACTTC. This translates into CASSERQGAYEQYF.